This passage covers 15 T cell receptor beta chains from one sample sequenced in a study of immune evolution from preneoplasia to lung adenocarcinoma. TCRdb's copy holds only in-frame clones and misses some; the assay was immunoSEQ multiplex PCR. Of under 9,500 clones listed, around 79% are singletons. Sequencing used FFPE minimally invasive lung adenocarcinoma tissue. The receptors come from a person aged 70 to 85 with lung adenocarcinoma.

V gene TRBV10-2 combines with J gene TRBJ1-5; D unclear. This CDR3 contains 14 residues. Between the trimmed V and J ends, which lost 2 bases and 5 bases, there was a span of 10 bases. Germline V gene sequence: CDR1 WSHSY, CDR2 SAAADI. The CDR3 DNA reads TGCGCCAGCAGTGAGACATTTTCGGATCAGCCCCAGCATTTT. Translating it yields CASSETFSDQPQHF.

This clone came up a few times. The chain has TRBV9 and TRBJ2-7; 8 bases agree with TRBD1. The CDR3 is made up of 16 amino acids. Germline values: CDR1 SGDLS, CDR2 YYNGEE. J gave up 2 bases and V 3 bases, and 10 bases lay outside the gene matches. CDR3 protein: CASSAGFGQGTYEQYF. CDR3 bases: TGTGCCAGCAGCGCCGGGTTCGGACAGGGAACCTACGAGCAGTACTTC.

CDR3 in DNA: TGTGCCAGCAGTCCCGGACAGAGCACAGATACGCAGTATTTT. Its protein product is CASSPGQSTDTQYF. The chain joins TRBV7-2 to TRBJ2-3, with D possibly being TRBD1 (6 bases). Trimming removed 6 bases from V and 0 bases from J, with 10 bases in between. The CDR3 has 14 residues. In germline, CDR1 is SGHTA, CDR2 FQGNSA.

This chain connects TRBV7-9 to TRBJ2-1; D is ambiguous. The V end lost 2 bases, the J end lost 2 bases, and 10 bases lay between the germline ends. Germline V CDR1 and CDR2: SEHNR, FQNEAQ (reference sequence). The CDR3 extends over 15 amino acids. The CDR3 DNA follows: TGTGCCAGCAGCTTATTGGCCCTTGCCTACAATGAGCAGTTCTTC. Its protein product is CASSLLALAYNEQFF. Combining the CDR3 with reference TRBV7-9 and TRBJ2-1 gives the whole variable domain DTGVSQNPRHKITKRGQNVTFRCDPISEHNRLYWYRQTLGQGPEFLTYFQNEAQLEKSRLLSDRFSAERPKGSFSTLEIQRTEQGDSAMYLCASSLLALAYNEQFFGPGTRLTVL.

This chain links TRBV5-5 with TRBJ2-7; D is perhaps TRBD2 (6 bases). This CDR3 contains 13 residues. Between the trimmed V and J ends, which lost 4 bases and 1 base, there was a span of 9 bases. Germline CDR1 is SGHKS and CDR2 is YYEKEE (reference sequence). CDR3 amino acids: CASSDSGSYEQYF. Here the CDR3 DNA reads TGTGCCAGCAGCGATAGCGGATCCTACGAGCAGTACTTC.

The CDR3 reads CSASDRFEQFF. The CDR3 DNA reads as TGCAGTGCGTCGGACAGGTTTGAGCAGTTCTTC. The rearrangement joins TRBV20-1 to TRBJ2-1, with 7 bases identical to TRBD1. In germline, CDR1 is DFQATT, CDR2 SNEGSKA (reference sequence). The V and J ends lost 6 bases and 9 bases, in that order; junction bases with no gene match: 5. This CDR3 is 11 amino acids long.

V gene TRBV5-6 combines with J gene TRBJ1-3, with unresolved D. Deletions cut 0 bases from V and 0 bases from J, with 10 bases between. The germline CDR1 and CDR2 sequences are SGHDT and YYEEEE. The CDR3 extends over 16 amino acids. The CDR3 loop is CASSLVARRSGNTIYF. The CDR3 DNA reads TGTGCCAGCAGCTTGGTCGCGCGACGCTCTGGAAACACCATATATTTT.

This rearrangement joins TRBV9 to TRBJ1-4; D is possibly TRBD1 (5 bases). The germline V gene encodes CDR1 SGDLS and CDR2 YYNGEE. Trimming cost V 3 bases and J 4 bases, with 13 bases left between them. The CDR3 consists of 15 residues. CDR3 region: CASSALEGNNEKLFF. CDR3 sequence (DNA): TGTGCCAGCAGCGCCCTTGAGGGGAATAATGAAAAACTGTTTTTT.

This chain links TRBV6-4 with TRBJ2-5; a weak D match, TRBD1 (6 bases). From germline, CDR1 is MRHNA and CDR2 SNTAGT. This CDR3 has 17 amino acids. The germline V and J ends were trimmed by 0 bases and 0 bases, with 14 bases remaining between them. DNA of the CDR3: TGTGCCAGCAGTGACTCGAGTGACAGGCGGAACCAAGAGACCCAGTACTTC. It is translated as CASSDSSDRRNQETQYF.

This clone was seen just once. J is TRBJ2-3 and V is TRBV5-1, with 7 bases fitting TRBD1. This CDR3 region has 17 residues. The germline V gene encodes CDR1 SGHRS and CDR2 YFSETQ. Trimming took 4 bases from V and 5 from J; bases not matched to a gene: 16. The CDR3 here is CASSPKIKTGVGDTQYF. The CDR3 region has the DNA TGCGCCAGCAGCCCTAAAATAAAAACAGGGGTTGGAGATACGCAGTATTTT.

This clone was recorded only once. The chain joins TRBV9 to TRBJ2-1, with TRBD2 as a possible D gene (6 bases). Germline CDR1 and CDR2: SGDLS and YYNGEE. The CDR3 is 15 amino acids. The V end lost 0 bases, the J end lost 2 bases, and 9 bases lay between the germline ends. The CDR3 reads CASSVAEGPYNEQFF. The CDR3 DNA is TGTGCCAGCAGCGTAGCGGAGGGTCCCTACAATGAGCAGTTCTTC. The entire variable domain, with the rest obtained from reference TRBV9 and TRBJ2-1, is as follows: DSGVTQTPKHLITATGQRVTLRCSPRSGDLSVYWYQQSLDQGLQFLIQYYNGEERAKGNILERFSAQQFPDLHSELNLSSLELGDSALYFCASSVAEGPYNEQFFGPGTRLTVL.

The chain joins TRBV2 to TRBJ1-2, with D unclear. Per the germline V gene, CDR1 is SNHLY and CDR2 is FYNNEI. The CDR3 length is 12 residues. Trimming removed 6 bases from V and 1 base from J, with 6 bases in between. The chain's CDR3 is CASRGDNYGYTF. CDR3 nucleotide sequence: TGTGCCAGCAGGGGAGATAACTATGGCTACACCTTC.

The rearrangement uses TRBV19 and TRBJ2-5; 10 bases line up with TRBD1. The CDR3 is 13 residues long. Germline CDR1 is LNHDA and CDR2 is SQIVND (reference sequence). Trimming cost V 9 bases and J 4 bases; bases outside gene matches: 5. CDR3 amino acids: CASRDRGLETQYF. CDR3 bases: TGTGCCAGCAGGGACAGGGGATTAGAGACCCAGTACTTC.

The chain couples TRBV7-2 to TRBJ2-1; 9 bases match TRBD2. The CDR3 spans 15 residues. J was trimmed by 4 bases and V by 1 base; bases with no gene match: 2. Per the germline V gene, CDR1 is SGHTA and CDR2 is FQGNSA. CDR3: CASSLGSGGYNEQFF. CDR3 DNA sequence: TGTGCCAGCAGCTTAGGTAGCGGGGGTTACAATGAGCAGTTCTTC.

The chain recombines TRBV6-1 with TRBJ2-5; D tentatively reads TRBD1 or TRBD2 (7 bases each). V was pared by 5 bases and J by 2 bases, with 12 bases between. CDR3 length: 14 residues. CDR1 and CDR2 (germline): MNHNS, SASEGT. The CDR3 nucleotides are TGTGCCAGCAGTCTCAGGGGGGGTCAAGAGACCCAGTACTTC. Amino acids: CASSLRGGQETQYF.